A selection of T cell receptor beta chains follows, all from one sample in a study of PD-L1 blockade in urothelial cancer. Data came from immunoSEQ multiplex PCR; TCRdb stores just in-frame clones and leaves some out. The repertoire holds approximately 50,000 clones, with roughly four fifths as singletons. The material sequenced was PBMCs, taken around atezolizumab (anti-PD-L1) treatment. Receptor source: a man aged 65-85 years with urothelial cancer. Each CDR3 is given without its conserved first and last residue. Clone size is given for some rows only: seen once, a few or many times, or a class if the clone is expanded.

clone_size | v_call | cdr3_aa
- | TRBV4-3 | ASSQERENYGYT
- | TRBV5-4 | ASSPQLGPYNEQF
- | TRBV28 | ASAGGQANLGNTIY
- | TRBV18 | ASSPLRGPEEKLF
few | TRBV28 | ASSSGPPNYGYT
- | TRBV9 | ASSVASGGGGTQY
once | TRBV19 | ASSSRGQGDQPQH
- | TRBV19 | ASSRQGTGELF
- | TRBV7-2 | ASSLGLASYNEQF
- | TRBV2 | ASSEAFYGGYT
- | TRBV6-1 | ASSEASGGWAEAF
- | TRBV10-3 | AISESTSGGVSSYNEQF
- | TRBV6-5 | ASSLDRNGNQPQH
- | TRBV7-9 | ASSATGELGDEQY
- | TRBV18 | ASSSPSGAFTEAF
- | TRBV29-1 | SVEDNRDYEQY
- | TRBV7-2 | ASSALGGAGNQPQH
- | TRBV7-2 | ASSLVPDSGSSSYEQY
- | TRBV14 | ASSLGQGSNQPQH
- | TRBV5-8 | ASSAPPQGVEAF
- | TRBV29-1 | SVEGTGASYEQY
- | TRBV5-1 | ASSLARMNTEAF
- | TRBV25-1 | ASSDQGSYEQY
- | TRBV15 | ATSRTSTDTQY
- | TRBV19 | ASTPSGTGAGELF
few | TRBV7-9 | ASSRNLAGGEDTQY
- | TRBV7-3 | ASSLNPGGHTEAF
- | TRBV7-6 | ASSFASGENTGELF
- | TRBV6-5 | ASSYFRGLYNEQF
- | TRBV7-9 | ASSLVMGEGNTEAF
- | TRBV19 | ASRGRGEGPQH
- | TRBV19 | ATQGGSGQPQH
- | TRBV5-8 | ASSLRTQY
- | TRBV15 | ATSRDRDRDQPQH
- | TRBV7-9 | ASRPGQGESYNEQF
- | TRBV27 | ASAPAGQRYEQY
few | TRBV28 | ASTRGTGELF
- | TRBV6-5 | ATERGTEAF
- | TRBV7-3 | ASSRLPPGTSVNEQF
- | TRBV6-1 | ASSEGTGGFEQY
- | TRBV27 | ASSSGQVPNQPQH
- | TRBV4-1 | ASSQDPRDEQY
- | TRBV7-9 | ASSLTGRQEKLF
- | TRBV7-2 | ASSSSRGDSSYEQY
- | TRBV4-1 | ASSQPLDRGHGYT
- | TRBV7-5 | VRSMGLEYRNEQF
- | TRBV20-1 | SGTGNEKLF
few | TRBV7-2 | ASSLGGQGAFETQY
- | TRBV19 | ASIRTGLNTEAF
- | TRBV2 | ASSERARGHQPQH
- | TRBV5-1 | ASSLEGVGTEAF
- | TRBV4-1 | ASSHGQGGGNTIY
- | TRBV19 | ASSPDTASNQPQH
- | TRBV1 | TSSHPDPGGPGELF
- | TRBV30 | AWNQRETQY
few | TRBV7-8 | ASSLVAERGF
- | TRBV18 | ASSPRGLNTGELF
- | TRBV5-4 | ASSMDRDRNQPQH
- | TRBV5-4 | ASSPGTSGYGNNEQF
- | TRBV5-1 | ASSLGQGDGGEQY